The clone carrying this T cell receptor beta chain came up a few times. The target antigen is unknown. The sample originates from a study of identical twins. Broader study findings: Weaker excess sharing between twins was seen in beta out-of-frame sequences. Fewer insertions characterized abundant cord blood beta clonotypes, whereas memory repertoires showed none. The authors drew conclusions from cross-sectional statistical analysis rather than following the same donors. Models predicted less out-of-frame TCR alpha sharing in monozygotic twins than was found.

The CDR3 consists of 15 residues. The germline V gene encodes CDR1 KGHSH and CDR2 LQKENI. V gave up 4 bases and J gave up 5 bases, with 18 bases separating them. TCRdb recomputed calls from the 5' RACE reads with MiXCR, one row per CDR3 protein. The top ten hold approximately 0.25% of the sample, which has 1.5 million to 2 million distinct CDR3 sequences, about 31% seen once. The specimen was cord blood. This clonotype was sampled from a newborn girl in good health. The chain couples TRBV18 to TRBJ2-7; TRBD2 is a possible D gene (8 bases). The CDR3, as DNA: TGTGCCAGCTCACGCCCGGGACTAGGGACAGACGAGCAGTACTTC. Translating it yields CASSRPGLGTDEQYF.